This T cell receptor (beta chain) is from a study of cytomegalovirus exposure and HLA in healthy donors. Concerning this clone: Antigen: not known.

Study-level results: TCR beta chains numbering 150 to 200 were designated cytomegalovirus-associated. Diagnosis of cytomegalovirus status made by the classifier reportedly showed high specificity and sensitivity. Excluded: some indistinguishable V segments such as TRBV6-2 and TRBV6-3. About 87% or about 30% of the time was how often most TCR beta V segments were productive, according to an earlier analysis.

Trimming took 5 bases from V and 1 from J, leaving 8 bases between them. The length of the CDR3 is 14 residues. Germline V gene lookup returns CDR1 SGHVS and CDR2 FNYEAQ. Amplification used 60 Vbeta primers and 13 Jbeta primers. TCRdb keeps only in-frame clones here, not all; method: immunoSEQ multiplex PCR. Counted here are 150,000 to 200,000 clones, around three quarters occurring once; the ten biggest clones make up around 7%. This clonotype originated in a man between 40 and 49 years old in good health and CMV-seropositive. Sequenced input: PBMCs. The J gene is TRBJ2-2, the V gene TRBV7-6, with D possibly being TRBD1 (5 bases). Here the CDR3 DNA reads TGTGCCAGCAGCACGACAGAGAACACCGGGGAGCTGTTTTTT. Protein: CASSTTENTGELFF.